The 11 T cell receptor beta chains below come from one sample, sequenced in a study of beta chain features in type 1 diabetes. Findings and caveats of the study: When Type 1 diabetes patients were examined, their TCRB CDR3s proved moderately but significantly shorter in all four CD4+ subsets.

Their recognized antigens are unknown. Sequenced material consisted of expressed TCRB transcripts (all of the isolated RNA was reverse transcribed). The assay was immunoSEQ multiplex PCR, and TCRdb's table has in-frame clones only and misses some. This sample carries about 150,000 clones, about 8% of them seen once, and the ten largest clones take more than 0.75%. Input material: central memory CD4+ T cells from blood. The receptors shown here come from a woman aged 40 to 50 with type 1 diabetes.

The chain employs TRBV9 and TRBJ2-7, with D perhaps matching TRBD2 (6 bases). The CDR3 extends over 13 amino acids. The V end lost 0 bases, the J end lost 6 bases, and 10 bases lay between the germline ends. CDR1 and CDR2 from the germline V gene are SGDLS and YYNGEE. For the CDR3, the DNA is TGTGCCAGCAGCGTAGTAGTGGAGGGCGAGCAGTACTTC. Translated, it gives CASSVVVEGEQYF.

The chain has TRBV19 and TRBJ2-1; 8 bases align to TRBD2. This CDR3 comprises 14 residues. The germline V gene has CDR1 LNHDA and CDR2 SQIVND (reference sequence). The junction had 6 bases not matched to a gene; V was cut back by 2 bases and J by 9 bases. CDR3 loop: CASSIRGGRGEQFF. CDR3 in DNA: TGTGCCAGTAGTATACGGGGGGGCCGAGGTGAGCAGTTCTTC. The complete variable domain, with remaining parts taken from reference TRBV19 and TRBJ2-1, reads DGGITQSPKYLFRKEGQNVTLSCEQNLNHDAMYWYRQDPGQGLRLIYYSQIVNDFQKGDIAEGYSVSREKKESFPLTVTSAQKNPTAFYLCASSIRGGRGEQFFGPGTRLTVL.

This clone was observed a handful of times. V gene TRBV30 combines with J gene TRBJ2-3; a weak D match, TRBD2 (5 bases). V lost 1 base and J lost 5, with 10 bases in between. CDR3 length equals 13 residues. Germline values: CDR1 GTSNPN, CDR2 SVGIG (reference sequence). The CDR3 region is CAWSGLGRDTQYF. Here the CDR3 DNA reads TGTGCCTGGAGTGGATTGGGGAGAGATACGCAGTATTTT.

The chain carries TRBV28 and TRBJ1-4; 8 positions agree with TRBD1. V lost 10 bases, J lost 7 bases, and 8 bases stayed unmatched. Germline V gene sequence: CDR1 MDHEN, CDR2 SYDVKM. The CDR3 totals 13 residues. The DNA for the CDR3 is TGTGCCATCGGGGCACAGGGGGGTGAAAAACTGTTTTTT. Its protein product is CAIGAQGGEKLFF. Combining the CDR3 with reference TRBV28 and TRBJ1-4 gives the whole variable domain DVKVTQSSRYLVKRTGEKVFLECVQDMDHENMFWYRQDPGLGLRLIYFSYDVKMKEKGDIPEGYSVSREKKERFSLILESASTNQTSMYLCAIGAQGGEKLFFGSGTQLSVL.

The V gene is TRBV7-2, the J gene TRBJ1-2, with 11 bases fitting TRBD1. CDR1 and CDR2 (germline): SGHTA, FQGNSA. The CDR3 spans 14 residues. V lost 5 bases and J lost 8; bases outside the gene matches: 7. The CDR3 sequence is CASSPGQGARGYTF. CDR3 DNA: TGTGCCAGCAGCCCAGGACAGGGGGCAAGAGGCTACACCTTC.

This clone was recorded a few times. CDR3 residues: CASSKTGDTEAFF. The CDR3 DNA is TGTGCCAGCAGCAAGACAGGGGATACTGAAGCTTTCTTT. The chain has TRBV9 and TRBJ1-1; TRBD1 matches 8 bases. The V gene's germline CDR1 is SGDLS and CDR2 YYNGEE. The CDR3 has 13 residues. The J segment lost 5 bases and the V segment lost 4 bases, leaving 4 bases of the junction unmatched.

This clone came up a few times. This chain links TRBV5-8 with TRBJ1-3; D is uncertain. CDR1 SGHTS and CDR2 YDEGEE come from the germline V gene. Trimming pared 4 bases from V and 0 bases from J, leaving 8 bases between. The CDR3 extends over 14 amino acids. The CDR3 coding sequence is TGTGCCAGCAGCAGCGGGATCTCTGGAAACACCATATATTTT. Its translation: CASSSGISGNTIYF.

This clone was picked up a small number of times. The chain couples TRBV27 to TRBJ1-1, with D possibly TRBD1 on 5 matching bases. The length of the CDR3 is 13 residues. Trimming cost V 5 bases and J 2 bases, with 9 bases left between them. Germline V gene lookup returns CDR1 MNHEY and CDR2 SMNVEV (reference sequence). Here the CDR3 DNA reads TGTGCCAGCAGTCCCTGGACAAACACTGAAGCTTTCTTT. Translated: CASSPWTNTEAFF.

The gene calls are TRBV4-2 and TRBJ1-5; maybe TRBD1 (5 bases). V was clipped by 0 bases and J by 7 bases, with 13 bases between them. The CDR3 loop spans 15 amino acids. The germline V gene has CDR1 LGHNA and CDR2 YNFKEQ. CDR3 in DNA: TGTGCCAGCAGCCAAGAGGAGGGGATGGGGCAGCCCCAGCATTTT. This gives the protein CASSQEEGMGQPQHF.

The rearrangement uses TRBV4-3 and TRBJ1-6; D not resolved. The V end lost 3 bases, the J end lost 7 bases, and 16 bases lay between the germline ends. The CDR3 is 16 amino acids. CDR1 LGHNA and CDR2 YSLEER come from the germline V gene. Here the CDR3 reads CASSQGRPGSNSPLHF. In nucleotides, the CDR3 is TGCGCCAGCAGCCAGGGGAGGCCGGGATCAAATTCACCCCTCCACTTT.

The V and J genes are TRBV4-2 and TRBJ2-1, with TRBD2 identical over 9 bases. This CDR3 has 16 residues. The J segment lost 7 bases and the V segment lost 0 bases, leaving 7 bases of the junction unmatched. Germline CDR1 is LGHNA and CDR2 is YNFKEQ. The CDR3 nucleotides are TGTGCCAGCAGCCAAGAGGGCGCTAGCGGGAATAATGAGCAGTTCTTC. This gives the protein CASSQEGASGNNEQFF.